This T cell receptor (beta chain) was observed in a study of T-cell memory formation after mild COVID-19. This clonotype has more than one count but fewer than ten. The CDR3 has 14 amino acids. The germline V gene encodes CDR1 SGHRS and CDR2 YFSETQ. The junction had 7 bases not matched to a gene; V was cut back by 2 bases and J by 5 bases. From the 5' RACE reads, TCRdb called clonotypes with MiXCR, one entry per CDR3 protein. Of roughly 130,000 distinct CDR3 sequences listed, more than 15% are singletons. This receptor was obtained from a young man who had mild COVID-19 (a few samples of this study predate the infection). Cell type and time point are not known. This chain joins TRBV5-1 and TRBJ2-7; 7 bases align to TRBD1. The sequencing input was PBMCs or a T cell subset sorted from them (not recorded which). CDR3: CASSFGQEFHEQYF. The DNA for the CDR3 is TGCGCCAGCAGCTTCGGACAGGAGTTCCACGAGCAGTACTTC. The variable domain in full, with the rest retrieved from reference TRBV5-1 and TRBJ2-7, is KAGVTQTPRYLIKTRGQQVTLSCSPISGHRSVSWYQQTPGQGLQFLFEYFSETQRNKGNFPGRFSGRQFSNSRSEMNVSTLELGDSALYLCASSFGQEFHEQYFGPGTRLTVT.